This T cell receptor (beta chain) was observed in a study of response to subunit inactivated influenza vaccine. Using its own MiXCR run on the RT-PCR reads, TCRdb lists one record per CDR3 protein. The sample yields some 640,000 distinct CDR3 sequences, around 13% seen once. Study-level findings and limits: The authors suggested that every seasonal influenza vaccination recruits few new T cells.

As for this clonotype: The antigen is unknown.

The sequencing used PBMCs from blood, collected less than 15 days before vaccination. The TCR comes from a man aged 50 to 60 who received an inactivated influenza vaccine.

The CDR3 DNA is TGTGCCTGGAGTAACCAGGACAATCAGCCCCAGCATTTT. Its translation: CAWSNQDNQPQHF. This sequence joins TRBV30 and TRBJ1-5; D uncertain. The CDR3 is made up of 13 amino acids. Germline-derived CDR1 and CDR2 are GTSNPN and SVGIG (reference sequence). V lost 2 bases and J 3 bases, leaving 8 bases between the germline ends. The whole variable domain, remainder taken from reference TRBV30 and TRBJ1-5, is SQTIHQWPATLVQPVGSPLSLECTVEGTSNPNLYWYRQAAGRGLQLLFYSVGIGQISSEVPQNLSASRPQDRQFILSSKKLLLSDSGFYLCAWSNQDNQPQHFGDGTRLSIL.